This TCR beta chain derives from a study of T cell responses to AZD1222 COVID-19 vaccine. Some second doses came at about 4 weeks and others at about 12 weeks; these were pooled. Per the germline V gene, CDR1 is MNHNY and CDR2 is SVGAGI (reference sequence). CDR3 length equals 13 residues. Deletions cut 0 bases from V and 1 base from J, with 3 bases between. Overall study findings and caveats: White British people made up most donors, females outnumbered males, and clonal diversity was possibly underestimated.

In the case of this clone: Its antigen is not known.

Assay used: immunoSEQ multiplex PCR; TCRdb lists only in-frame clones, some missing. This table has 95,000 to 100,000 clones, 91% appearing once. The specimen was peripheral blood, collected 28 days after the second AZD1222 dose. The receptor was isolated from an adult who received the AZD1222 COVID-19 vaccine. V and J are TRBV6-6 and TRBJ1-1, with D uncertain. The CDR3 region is CASSYSRNTEAFF. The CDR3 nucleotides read TGTGCCAGCAGTTACTCCAGGAACACTGAAGCTTTCTTT.